A selection of T cell receptor beta chains follows, all from one sample in a study of T cells in Graves' hyperthyroidism and ophthalmopathy. TCRdb passed the multiplex PCR reads through MiXCR, listing each CDR3 protein once. The sample lists over 650,000 distinct CDR3 sequences, 16% occurring once. Sequencing used blood. The receptors come from a man aged 18 to 29 with Graves' hyperthyroidism. CDR3s leave out the opening cysteine and the closing phenylalanine or tryptophan. Clone size is given for some rows only: seen once, a few or many times, or a class if the clone is expanded.

v_call clone_size cdr3_aa
TRBV10-3 few AISGGLAGFYEQY
TRBV6-2/TRBV6-3 few ASTASPGLAETSYEQY
TRBV5-5 few ASSLLGVNPFHGEAF
TRBV28 many ASSPGTSGIGGETQY
TRBV13 few ASGLAGGLSTDTQY
TRBV6-1 many ASSETQTNEKLF
TRBV20-1 few SARDGTANYGYT
TRBV9 few ASSVGVAGGPYDTQY
TRBV2 many ASRYTYEQY
TRBV12-3/TRBV12-4 few ASSILTGGGANVLT
TRBV11-2 many ASSWTPSSYEQY
TRBV28 many ASSVPTGGSVLSYEQY
TRBV6-1 . ASSETGYRLTDTQY
TRBV18 many ASSPSGWDTQY
TRBV12-3/TRBV12-4 few ASSLLRTDYEQY
TRBV27 few ASSPSHTGELF
TRBV7-8 many ASSLLRRASYNEQF
TRBV20-1 . SARRLAGVTYNEQF
TRBV28 many ASSPTSFETQY
TRBV6-2/TRBV6-3 many ASKGSGANVLT
TRBV28 many ASSGQGNGYT
TRBV7-2 many ASRYLDTITDTQY
TRBV12-3/TRBV12-4 many ASSSGALGY
TRBV20-1 few SVPDRTSGNTIY
TRBV28 many ASSFPTYEQY
TRBV19 . ASSMRTGELF
TRBV11-2 many ASSLGQGRYEQY
TRBV24-1 . ATSVAGQGHQETQY
TRBV28 many ASTLFDNYGYT
TRBV13 . ASSHLAGYHEQF
TRBV7-9 many ASTEGGDTQY
TRBV12-3/TRBV12-4 many ASSPGGPGAQY
TRBV7-9 . ASSLVDHYEQY
TRBV7-9 . ASSPLTLNTGELF
TRBV9 few ASSVGPAGGNNEQF
TRBV20-1 . SVTSGTSGNYNEQF
TRBV29-1 many SSREGLWNNEQF
TRBV28 few AITAGGVRGNEQF
TRBV7-8 once ASSVNSGAETQY
TRBV7-9 . ASSLFAGGTGELF
TRBV3-1 . ASRDRGGRATSGEQY
TRBV7-9 few ASRATSGGYEQY
TRBV7-2 many ASSMDTFSYEQY
TRBV7-6 many ASSLVLAGGDCTDTQY
TRBV5-1 many ASSLFQGSVWNEQF
TRBV4-1 few ASSQEFRGGREETQY
TRBV11-2 . ASSWAVSYNEQF
TRBV28 many ASKDTLGNQPQH
TRBV6-1 many ASRLRGRDEQY
TRBV6-2/TRBV6-3 few ASSYSRGDEQY
TRBV28 many ASSLTSGHEQF
TRBV4-1 . ASRQPGQGGDEQY